This TCR beta chain was captured by sequencing in a study of cytomegalovirus exposure and HLA in healthy donors. The study, taken as a whole, reports: Reported performance of the classifier showed diagnosis of cytomegalovirus status with high specificity and sensitivity. What TCR beta sequences reportedly achieved was accurate prediction of HLA-A and HLA-B alleles in most subjects. When analyzed later, a missense DCLRE1C variant was found to be linked to TCR beta V- and J-gene trimming.

To note about this clone: Its antigen is not known.

Primers included in the PCR were 60 Vbeta and 13 Jbeta primers. Data came from immunoSEQ multiplex PCR; TCRdb stores just in-frame clones and leaves some out. The table has 75,000 to 80,000 clones, around three quarters seen once. V was clipped by 3 bases and J by 2 bases, with 8 bases between them. This CDR3 is 13 amino acids long. Per germline, CDR1 SGHAT and CDR2 FQNNGV. V gene TRBV11-2 combines with J gene TRBJ2-7; no reliable D call. This clonotype was sampled from a male donor in good health and CMV-seronegative. Material: PBMCs. The CDR3: CASSFSRTYEQYF. Here the CDR3 DNA reads TGTGCCAGCAGCTTTTCCAGGACCTACGAGCAGTACTTC.